Presented here are 16 T cell receptor beta chains from one specimen sequenced in a study of long-term antiretroviral therapy in people with HIV. With survey level as its setting, the immunoSEQ assay was v3.0. Produced via immunoSEQ multiplex PCR; TCRdb's table is partial and in-frame only. In the table there are about 21,000 clones, approximately 78% of which are singletons. The sample was unsorted PBMCs, taken 0.2 years after starting antiretroviral therapy. The receptors originated from a woman aged 25 to 39 with HIV.

This chain connects TRBV6-6 to TRBJ1-2; the D gene is possibly TRBD1 (6 bases). The CDR3 runs to 13 residues. Trimming stripped 8 bases from V and 5 bases from J, with 15 bases between. Germline loops: CDR1 MNHNY, CDR2 SVGAGI (reference sequence). In DNA, the CDR3 is TGTGCCAGCTCGATGACAGGCCCATATGGCTACACCTTC. As protein: CASSMTGPYGYTF.

In this sample, this clone turned up once. This chain connects TRBV29-1 to TRBJ1-2; D gene unclear. The CDR3 contains 15 residues. Deletions cut 0 bases from V and 0 bases from J, with 11 bases between. From germline, CDR1 is SQVTM and CDR2 ANQGSEA. The DNA of the CDR3 is TGCAGCGTTGAAGATTTGTCCGACGCTAACTATGGCTACACCTTC. It encodes CSVEDLSDANYGYTF.

The chain recombines TRBV5-6 with TRBJ1-5; maybe TRBD1 (5 bases). CDR1 is SGHDT, CDR2 YYEEEE, per germline. Trimming took off 3 bases at V and 2 bases at J, with 9 bases between the two ends. The CDR3 has 14 amino acids. In DNA form, the CDR3 reads TGTGCCAGCAGCTCTGAGGGACGCAATCAGCCCCAGCATTTT. Translation gives CASSSEGRNQPQHF.

This clone was seen more than once but under ten times. CDR3 sequence reads: CASSLTSGGAETQYF. CDR3 DNA: TGTGCCAGCAGTCTCACTAGCGGGGGGGCTGAGACCCAGTACTTC. The chain combines TRBV2 with TRBJ2-5; 13 nucleotides agree with TRBD2. The CDR3 loop spans 15 amino acids. CDR1 is SNHLY, CDR2 FYNNEI, per germline. The junction had 5 bases not matched to a gene; V was cut back by 5 bases and J by 5 bases. Filled out from reference TRBV2 and TRBJ2-5, the complete variable domain reads EPEVTQTPSHQVTQMGQEVILRCVPISNHLYFYWYRQILGQKVEFLVSFYNNEISEKSEIFDDQFSVERPDGSNFTLKIRSTKLEDSAMYFCASSLTSGGAETQYFGPGTRLLVL.

This clone was seen a few times. The rearrangement joins TRBV5-1 to TRBJ2-2; D is possibly TRBD1 (5 bases). Trimming removed 4 bases from V and 2 bases from J, with 9 bases in between. Per germline, CDR1 SGHRS and CDR2 YFSETQ. The CDR3 totals 14 residues. CDR3 residues: CASSATGNTGELFF. The CDR3 DNA reads as TGCGCCAGCAGCGCCACAGGAAACACCGGGGAGCTGTTTTTT.

The sample holds a few counts of this clone. The V gene is TRBV5-1, the J gene TRBJ1-1; D gene uncertain. Germline V CDR1 and CDR2: SGHRS, YFSETQ. CDR3 length: 16 residues. Trimming shortened V by 0 bases and J by 3 bases, and 15 bases separated the two germline ends. The CDR3 DNA reads TGCGCCAGCAGCTTGGGGGTAAGTTTGTCGGACACTGAAGCTTTCTTT. It yields the protein CASSLGVSLSDTEAFF.

The chain joins TRBV27 to TRBJ1-6, with D tentatively TRBD1 (5 bases). Germline V gene lookup returns CDR1 MNHEY and CDR2 SMNVEV (reference sequence). The V gene lost 5 bases and the J gene lost 7 bases, with 15 bases spanning the gap. The CDR3 extends over 15 amino acids. The CDR3: CASSPRQRTNSPLHF. The CDR3 coding sequence is TGTGCCAGCAGTCCCCGACAGAGGACCAATTCACCCCTCCACTTT.

This clone was detected a few times. The rearrangement links TRBV7-2 to TRBJ2-7; D remains unclear. Germline V gene data show CDR1 as SGHTA and CDR2 as FQGNSA. CDR3 length equals 13 residues. The V and J ends lost 4 bases and 6 bases respectively, with 13 bases between them. CDR3 DNA: TGTGCCAGCAGCTCCAATGTCGCTCGCGAGCAGTACGTC. Protein: CASSSNVAREQYV.

This rearrangement joins TRBV9 to TRBJ1-1, with D unclear. Deletions cut 0 bases from V and 0 bases from J, with 6 bases between. The CDR3 is made up of 14 amino acids. The germline V gene encodes CDR1 SGDLS and CDR2 YYNGEE. CDR3 sequence: CASSVGRMNTEAFF. The CDR3, as DNA: TGTGCCAGCAGCGTAGGACGGATGAACACTGAAGCTTTCTTT.

The chain couples TRBV5-6 to TRBJ1-3; perhaps TRBD1 as D (5 bases). The CDR3 extends over 14 amino acids. The germline CDR1 and CDR2 sequences are SGHDT and YYEEEE. V gave up 3 bases and J gave up 3 bases, with 10 bases separating them. CDR3 DNA sequence: TGTGCCAGCAGCTATCAGGGAATTGGAAACACCATATATTTT. As protein: CASSYQGIGNTIYF.

This clone has just one count. The V call is TRBV30, the J call TRBJ2-7, with a possible D match to TRBD1 (6 bases). CDR3 size: 11 residues. Germline values: CDR1 GTSNPN, CDR2 SVGIG (reference sequence). The CDR3 loop reads CAGQSTYEQYF. The CDR3 region has the DNA TGTGCAGGACAGTCCACCTACGAGCAGTACTTC.

The chain couples TRBV5-8 to TRBJ2-7; D possibly corresponds to TRBD2 (6 bases). V was trimmed by 2 bases and J by 6 bases, leaving 12 bases between them. Germline CDR1 reads SGHTS; CDR2 reads YDEGEE. This CDR3 has 13 amino acids. Here the CDR3 DNA reads TGTGCCAGCAGCTTCGGTCTGGGAGGCGAGCAGTACGTC. Translating gives CASSFGLGGEQYV.

The chain joins TRBV19 to TRBJ2-5; D is ambiguous. The CDR3 is 13 amino acids. Germline V gives CDR1 LNHDA, CDR2 SQIVND (reference sequence). V shed 5 bases and J shed 5 bases, with 12 bases lying between them. In DNA form, the CDR3 reads TGTGCCAGTAGTGTTCATCGTGTGGAGACCCAGTACTTC. Its translation: CASSVHRVETQYF.

The chain joins TRBV6-6 to TRBJ1-2; D uncertain. The ends were cut back, 5 bases at V and 7 bases at J, with 11 bases in the middle. The CDR3 totals 12 residues. Germline assignment: CDR1 MNHNY and CDR2 SVGAGI (reference sequence). The DNA of the CDR3 is TGTGCCAGCAGTGGGTCGGAGGCTGGCTACACCTTC. Encoded protein: CASSGSEAGYTF.

The V and J genes are TRBV18 and TRBJ1-1; perhaps TRBD1 as D (5 bases). The V end was cut by 0 bases, the J end by 7 bases, with 9 bases between. The V gene's germline CDR1 is KGHSH and CDR2 LQKENI. This CDR3 contains 13 residues. The CDR3 DNA sequence: TGTGCCAGCTCACCACCCTCTGGGGGTGAAGCTTTCTTT. It is translated as CASSPPSGGEAFF.

The sample holds a few counts of this clone. The chain employs TRBV19 and TRBJ1-5, with D perhaps matching TRBD1 (5 bases). The CDR3 contains 13 residues. Trimming stripped 4 bases from V and 4 bases from J, with 8 bases between. Per germline, CDR1 LNHDA and CDR2 SQIVND (reference sequence). In DNA, the CDR3 is TGTGCCAGTAGTACAGGGCATAATCAGCCCCAGCATTTT. Translation gives CASSTGHNQPQHF.